This TCR beta chain was captured by sequencing in a study of T cells expressing NK-cell markers. General study findings and limits: Dominant NKG2C+ clonotypes accounted for about 1.0-8% of CD8+ T cells in several donors. These clonotypes additionally ranked first within the CD3+CD56-NKG2C+ fraction of a handful of donors.

This CDR3 is 15 amino acids long. In germline, CDR1 is KGHDR, CDR2 SFDVKD. Reanalyzing the 5' RACE reads, TCRdb keeps one entry per CDR3 protein, without DNA. Here the sample table reports approximately 150,000 distinct CDR3 sequences. As to this clonotype: Antigen specificity is unknown.

The sequence came from a woman between 18 and 70 years old in good health. This chain connects TRBV24-1 to TRBJ2-1. Source material: blood T cells: a sorted CD56 or NKG2C T cell subset, CD4+ or CD8+ T cells, or bulk PBMC T cells (not recorded which). The CDR3 loop is CATSPDGSSYNEQFF.